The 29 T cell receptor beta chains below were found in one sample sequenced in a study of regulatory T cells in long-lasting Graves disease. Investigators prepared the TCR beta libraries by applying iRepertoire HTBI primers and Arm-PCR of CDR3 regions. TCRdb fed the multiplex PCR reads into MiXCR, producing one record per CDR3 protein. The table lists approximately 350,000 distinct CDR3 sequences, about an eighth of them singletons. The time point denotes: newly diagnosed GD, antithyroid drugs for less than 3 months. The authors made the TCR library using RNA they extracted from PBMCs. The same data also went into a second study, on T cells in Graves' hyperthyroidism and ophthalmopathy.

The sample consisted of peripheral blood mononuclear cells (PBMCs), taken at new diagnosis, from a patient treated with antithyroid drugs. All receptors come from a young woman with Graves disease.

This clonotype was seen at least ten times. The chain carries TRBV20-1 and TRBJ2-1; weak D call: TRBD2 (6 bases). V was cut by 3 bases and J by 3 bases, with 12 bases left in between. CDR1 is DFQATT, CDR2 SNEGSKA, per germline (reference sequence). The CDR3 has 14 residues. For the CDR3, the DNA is TGCAGTGCTAGTGAGGCGGGGATCTACAATGAGCAGTTCTTC. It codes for CSASEAGIYNEQFF.

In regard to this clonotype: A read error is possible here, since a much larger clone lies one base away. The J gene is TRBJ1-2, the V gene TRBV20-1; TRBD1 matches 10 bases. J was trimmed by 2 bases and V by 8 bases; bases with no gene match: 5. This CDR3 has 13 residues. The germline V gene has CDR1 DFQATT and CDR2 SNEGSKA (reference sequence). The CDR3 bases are TGCAGTACACGGACAGGGGGGAACTATGGCTACACCTTC. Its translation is CSTRTGGNYGYTF.

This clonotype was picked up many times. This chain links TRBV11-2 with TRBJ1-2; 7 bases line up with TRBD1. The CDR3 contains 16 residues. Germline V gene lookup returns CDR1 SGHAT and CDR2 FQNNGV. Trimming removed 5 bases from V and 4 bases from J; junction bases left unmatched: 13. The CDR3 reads CASSPIRQGRSYGYTF. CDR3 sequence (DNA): TGTGCCAGCAGCCCAATCCGACAGGGTAGGAGCTATGGCTACACCTTC.

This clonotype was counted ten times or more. The CDR3 DNA sequence: TGCAGTGCTAGAGCCCTAGCAGGGGAACGGACCCGAGGGGAGACCCAGTACTTC. It yields the protein CSARALAGERTRGETQYF. The chain is built from TRBV20-1 and TRBJ2-5, with a weak D call TRBD1 (6 bases). Trimming left V 1 base short and J 5 bases short, with 26 bases between. Germline V gene data show CDR1 as DFQATT and CDR2 as SNEGSKA (reference sequence). This CDR3 has 18 amino acids.

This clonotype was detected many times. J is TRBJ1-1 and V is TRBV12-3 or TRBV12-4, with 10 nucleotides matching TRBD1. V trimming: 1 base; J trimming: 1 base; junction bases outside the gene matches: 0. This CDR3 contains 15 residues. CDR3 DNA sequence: TGTGCCAGCAGTTTAGGGGACAGGGGGAACACTGAAGCTTTCTTT. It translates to CASSLGDRGNTEAFF.

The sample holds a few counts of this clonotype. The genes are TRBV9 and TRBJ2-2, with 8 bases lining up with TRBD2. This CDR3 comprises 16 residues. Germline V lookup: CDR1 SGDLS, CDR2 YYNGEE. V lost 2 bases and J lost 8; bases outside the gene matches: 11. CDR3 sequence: CASSVSGRRALGELFF. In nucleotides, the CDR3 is TGTGCCAGCAGCGTCAGCGGGAGAAGGGCGTTGGGGGAGCTGTTTTTT.

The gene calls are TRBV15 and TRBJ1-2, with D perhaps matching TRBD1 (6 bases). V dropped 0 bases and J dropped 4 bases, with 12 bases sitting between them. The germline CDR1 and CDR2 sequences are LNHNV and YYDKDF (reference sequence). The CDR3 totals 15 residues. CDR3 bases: TGTGCCACCAGCAGAGATTACAGGGCGACCTATGGCTACACCTTC. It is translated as CATSRDYRATYGYTF.

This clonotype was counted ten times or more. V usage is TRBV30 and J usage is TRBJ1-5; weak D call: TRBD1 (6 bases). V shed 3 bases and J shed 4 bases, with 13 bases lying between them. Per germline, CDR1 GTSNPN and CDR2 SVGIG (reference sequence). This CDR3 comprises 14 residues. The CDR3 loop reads CAWRGARGNQPQHF. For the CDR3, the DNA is TGTGCCTGGAGGGGGGCCCGAGGGAATCAGCCCCAGCATTTT. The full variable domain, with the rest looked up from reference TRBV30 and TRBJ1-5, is SQTIHQWPATLVQPVGSPLSLECTVEGTSNPNLYWYRQAAGRGLQLLFYSVGIGQISSEVPQNLSASRPQDRQFILSSKKLLLSDSGFYLCAWRGARGNQPQHFGDGTRLSIL.

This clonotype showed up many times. CDR3 protein: CSARVDGLALRKDTYEQYF. The CDR3 bases are TGCAGTGCTAGAGTTGACGGACTAGCTCTAAGGAAAGACACCTACGAGCAGTACTTC. The rearrangement uses TRBV20-1 and TRBJ2-7, with TRBD2 matching over 8 bases. J lost 2 bases, V lost 1 base, and 19 bases had no gene match. In germline, CDR1 is DFQATT, CDR2 SNEGSKA (reference sequence). The CDR3 is made up of 19 amino acids.

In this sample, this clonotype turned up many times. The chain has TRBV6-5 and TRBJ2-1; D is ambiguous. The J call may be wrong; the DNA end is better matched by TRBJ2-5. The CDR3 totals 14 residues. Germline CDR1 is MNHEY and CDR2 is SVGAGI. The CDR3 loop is CASSYSSSYETQYF. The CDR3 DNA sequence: TGTGCCAGCAGTTACTCTTCCAGCTACGAGACCCAGTACTTC.

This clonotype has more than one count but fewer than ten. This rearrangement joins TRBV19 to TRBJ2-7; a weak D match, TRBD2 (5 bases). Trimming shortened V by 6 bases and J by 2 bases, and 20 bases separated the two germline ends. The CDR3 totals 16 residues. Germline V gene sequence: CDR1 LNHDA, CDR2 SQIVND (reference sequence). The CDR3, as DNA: TGTGCCAGTAGCTCTGCTGAGGAGGCAAACCCCTACGAGCAGTACTTC. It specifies CASSSAEEANPYEQYF.

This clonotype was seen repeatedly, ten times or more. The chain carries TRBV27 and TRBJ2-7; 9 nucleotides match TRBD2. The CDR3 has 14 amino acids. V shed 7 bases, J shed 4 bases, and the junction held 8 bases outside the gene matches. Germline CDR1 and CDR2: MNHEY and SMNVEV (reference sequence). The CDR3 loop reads CASTLAGPGYEQYF. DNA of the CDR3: TGTGCCAGCACTCTAGCGGGACCCGGGTACGAGCAGTACTTC.

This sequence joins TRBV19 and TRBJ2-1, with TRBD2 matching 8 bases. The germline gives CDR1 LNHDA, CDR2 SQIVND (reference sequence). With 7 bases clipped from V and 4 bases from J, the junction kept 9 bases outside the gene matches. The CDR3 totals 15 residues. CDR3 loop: CASNNYGTSYNEQFF. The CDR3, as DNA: TGTGCCAGTAACAACTACGGGACTAGTTACAATGAGCAGTTCTTC.

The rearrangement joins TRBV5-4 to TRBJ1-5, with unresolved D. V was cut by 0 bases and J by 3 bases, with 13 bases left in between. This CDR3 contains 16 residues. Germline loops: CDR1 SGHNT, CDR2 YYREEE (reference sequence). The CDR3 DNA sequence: TGTGCCAGCAGCTTGGACGGCCTCCAGCCCAATCAGCCCCAGCATTTT. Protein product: CASSLDGLQPNQPQHF.

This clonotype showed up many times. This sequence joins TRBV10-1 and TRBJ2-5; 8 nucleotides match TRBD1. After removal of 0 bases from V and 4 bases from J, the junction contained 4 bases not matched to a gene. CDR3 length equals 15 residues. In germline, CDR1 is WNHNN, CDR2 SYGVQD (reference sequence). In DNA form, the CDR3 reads TGCGCCAGCAGTGAGTCGACAGGGGTAGGAGAGACCCAGTACTTC. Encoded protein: CASSESTGVGETQYF.

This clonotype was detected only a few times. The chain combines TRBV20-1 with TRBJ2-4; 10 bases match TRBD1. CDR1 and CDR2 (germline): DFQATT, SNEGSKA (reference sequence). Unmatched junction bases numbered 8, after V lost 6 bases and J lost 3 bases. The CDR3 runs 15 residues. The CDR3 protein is CSAPRTGGVKNIQYF. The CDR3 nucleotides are TGCAGTGCCCCCCGGACAGGGGGTGTCAAAAACATTCAGTACTTC.

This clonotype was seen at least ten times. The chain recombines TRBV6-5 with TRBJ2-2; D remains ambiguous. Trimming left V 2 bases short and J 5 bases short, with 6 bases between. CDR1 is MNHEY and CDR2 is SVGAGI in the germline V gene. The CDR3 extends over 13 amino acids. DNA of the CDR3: TGTGCCAGCAGTTACAATCCTACCGGGGAGCTGTTTTTT. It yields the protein CASSYNPTGELFF.

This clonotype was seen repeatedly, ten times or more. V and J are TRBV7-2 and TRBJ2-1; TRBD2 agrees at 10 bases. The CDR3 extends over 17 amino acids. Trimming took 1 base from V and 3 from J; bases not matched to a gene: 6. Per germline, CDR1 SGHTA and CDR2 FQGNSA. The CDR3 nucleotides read TGTGCCAGCAGCTTAGTATTAGCGGGAGGTCTCTACAATGAGCAGTTCTTC. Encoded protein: CASSLVLAGGLYNEQFF.

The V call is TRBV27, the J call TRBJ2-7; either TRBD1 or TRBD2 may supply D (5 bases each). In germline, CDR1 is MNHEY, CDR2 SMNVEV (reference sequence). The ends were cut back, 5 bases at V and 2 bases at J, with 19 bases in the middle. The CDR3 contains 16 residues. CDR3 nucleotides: TGTGCCAGCAGTGCCCACGGTGGGGACCCGACCTACGAGCAGTACTTC. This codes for CASSAHGGDPTYEQYF.

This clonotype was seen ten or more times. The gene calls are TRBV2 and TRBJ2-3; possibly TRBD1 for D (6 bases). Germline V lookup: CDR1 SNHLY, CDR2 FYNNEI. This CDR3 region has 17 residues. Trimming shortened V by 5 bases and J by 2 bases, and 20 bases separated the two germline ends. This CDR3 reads CASSLPLQGSLTDTQYF. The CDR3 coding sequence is TGTGCCAGCAGTTTACCACTCCAGGGGTCCCTCACAGATACGCAGTATTTT.

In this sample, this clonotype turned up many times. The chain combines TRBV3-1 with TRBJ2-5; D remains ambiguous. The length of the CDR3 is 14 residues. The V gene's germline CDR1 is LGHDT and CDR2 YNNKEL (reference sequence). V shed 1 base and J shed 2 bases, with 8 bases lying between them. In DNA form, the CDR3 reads TGTGCCAGCAGCCAAGTCGTGGGACAAGAGACCCAGTACTTC. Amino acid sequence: CASSQVVGQETQYF.

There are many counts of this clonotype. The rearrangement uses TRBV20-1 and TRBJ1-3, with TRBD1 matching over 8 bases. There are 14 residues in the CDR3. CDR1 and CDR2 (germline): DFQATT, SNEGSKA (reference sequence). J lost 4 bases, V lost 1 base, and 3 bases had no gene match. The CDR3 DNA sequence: TGCAGTGCTAGAGGACAGGGGTACGGAAACACCATATATTTT. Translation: CSARGQGYGNTIYF.

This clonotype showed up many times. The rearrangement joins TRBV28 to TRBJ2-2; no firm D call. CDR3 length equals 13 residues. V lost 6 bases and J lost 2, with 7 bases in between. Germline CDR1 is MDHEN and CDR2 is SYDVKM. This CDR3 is CASSWGNTGELFF. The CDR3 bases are TGTGCCAGCAGCTGGGGTAACACCGGGGAGCTGTTTTTT. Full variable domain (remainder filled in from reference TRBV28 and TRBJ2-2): DVKVTQSSRYLVKRTGEKVFLECVQDMDHENMFWYRQDPGLGLRLIYFSYDVKMKEKGDIPEGYSVSREKKERFSLILESASTNQTSMYLCASSWGNTGELFFGEGSRLTVL.

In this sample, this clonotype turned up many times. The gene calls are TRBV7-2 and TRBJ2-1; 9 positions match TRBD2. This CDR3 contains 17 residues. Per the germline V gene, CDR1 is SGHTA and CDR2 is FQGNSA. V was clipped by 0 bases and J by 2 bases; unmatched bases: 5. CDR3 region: CASSLALAGVAYNEQFF. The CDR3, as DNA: TGTGCCAGCAGCTTAGCCTTAGCGGGAGTGGCCTACAATGAGCAGTTCTTC.

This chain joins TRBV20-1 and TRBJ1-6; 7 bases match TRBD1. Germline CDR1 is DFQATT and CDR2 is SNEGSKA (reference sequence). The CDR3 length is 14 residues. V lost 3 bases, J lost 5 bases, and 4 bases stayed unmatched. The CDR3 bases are TGCAGTGCTAGGGTCGGACAGGATAATTCACCCCTCCACTTT. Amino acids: CSARVGQDNSPLHF.

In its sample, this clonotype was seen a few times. Here the CDR3 reads CASAKGLAGPFSSYNEQFF. The CDR3 coding sequence is TGTGCCAGTGCTAAGGGACTAGCGGGTCCATTCAGCTCCTACAATGAGCAGTTCTTC. V is TRBV19 and J is TRBJ2-1; 12 bases line up with TRBD2. V lost 8 bases to trimming and J lost 0 bases; unmatched junction nucleotides: 14. CDR1 is LNHDA and CDR2 is SQIVND in the germline V gene (reference sequence). The CDR3 contains 19 residues.

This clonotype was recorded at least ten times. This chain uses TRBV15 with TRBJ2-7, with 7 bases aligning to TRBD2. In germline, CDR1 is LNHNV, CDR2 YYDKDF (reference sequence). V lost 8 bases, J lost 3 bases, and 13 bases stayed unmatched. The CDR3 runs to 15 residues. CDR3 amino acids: CATSRGRERFYEQYF. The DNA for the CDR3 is TGTGCCACCTCTCGGGGGAGGGAAAGGTTCTACGAGCAGTACTTC.

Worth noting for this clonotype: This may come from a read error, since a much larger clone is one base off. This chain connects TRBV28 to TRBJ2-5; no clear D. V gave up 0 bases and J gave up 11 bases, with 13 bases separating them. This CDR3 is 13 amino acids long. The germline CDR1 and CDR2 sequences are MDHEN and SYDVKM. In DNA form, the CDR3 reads TGTGCCAGCAGTTTATGGGTGGCAGGTGAGCAGTACTTC. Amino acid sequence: CASSLWVAGEQYF.

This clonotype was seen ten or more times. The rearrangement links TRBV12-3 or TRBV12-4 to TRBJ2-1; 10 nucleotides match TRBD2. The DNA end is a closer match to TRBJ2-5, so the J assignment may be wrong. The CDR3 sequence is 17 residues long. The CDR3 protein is CASSPLVGFGSGGPQYF. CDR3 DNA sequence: TGTGCCAGCAGTCCCCTCGTCGGGTTTGGTAGCGGGGGGCCCCAGTACTTC.